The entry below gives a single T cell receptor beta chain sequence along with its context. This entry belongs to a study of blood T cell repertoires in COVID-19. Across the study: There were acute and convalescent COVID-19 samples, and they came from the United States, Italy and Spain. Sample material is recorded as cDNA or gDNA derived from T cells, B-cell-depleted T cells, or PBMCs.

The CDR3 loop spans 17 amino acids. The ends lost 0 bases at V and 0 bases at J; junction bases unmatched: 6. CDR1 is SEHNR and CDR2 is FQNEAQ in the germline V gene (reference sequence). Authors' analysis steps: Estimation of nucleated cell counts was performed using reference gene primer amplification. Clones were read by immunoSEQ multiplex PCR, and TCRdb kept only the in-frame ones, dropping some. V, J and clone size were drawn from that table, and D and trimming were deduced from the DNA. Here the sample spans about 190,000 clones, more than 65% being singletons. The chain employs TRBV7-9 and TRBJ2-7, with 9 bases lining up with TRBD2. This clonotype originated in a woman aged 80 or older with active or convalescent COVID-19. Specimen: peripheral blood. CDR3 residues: CASSLARGGVSSYEQYF. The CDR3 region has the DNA TGTGCCAGCAGCTTAGCGCGGGGGGGCGTAAGCTCCTACGAGCAGTACTTC.